These 14 T cell receptor beta chains share one sample of origin, sequenced in a study of blood T cells in healthy people across ages. Together with a sample-barcoded 5' primer, a J-beta primer mix was included in a second PCR lasting about 6 to 12 cycles. TCRdb itself ran the 5' RACE reads through MiXCR, one entry per CDR3 protein. The sample yields roughly 700,000 distinct CDR3 sequences, less than 40% seen once. The sample consisted of blood. These receptors originate from an elderly woman in good health.

This clonotype appeared many times. V usage is TRBV27 and J usage is TRBJ2-1; 12 positions match TRBD2. Germline CDR1 reads MNHEY; CDR2 reads SMNVEV (reference sequence). The CDR3 length is 15 residues. V shed 3 bases and J 8 bases; nucleotides not matched to a gene: 5. CDR3 residues: CASSFPSGGVHEQFF. CDR3 nucleotide sequence: TGTGCCAGCAGTTTCCCTAGCGGGGGGGTCCATGAGCAGTTCTTC.

This clonotype was picked up many times. The rearrangement links TRBV11-2 to TRBJ2-3, with 11 positions matching TRBD2. V lost 8 bases to trimming and J lost 6 bases; unmatched junction nucleotides: 10. Germline loops: CDR1 SGHAT, CDR2 FQNNGV. CDR3 length equals 15 residues. CDR3 residues: CASRLSGGVPDTQYF. The CDR3, as DNA: TGTGCCAGCCGACTTAGCGGGGGGGTTCCTGATACGCAGTATTTT.

This clonotype came up many times. V gene TRBV2 combines with J gene TRBJ2-6; D gene ambiguous. This CDR3 region has 16 residues. Germline values: CDR1 SNHLY, CDR2 FYNNEI. Trimming removed 10 bases from V and 0 bases from J, with 16 bases in between. This CDR3 is CATTNERRSGANVLTF. CDR3 DNA sequence: TGTGCCACTACAAACGAGCGCCGCTCTGGGGCCAACGTCCTGACTTTC.

This clonotype has ten or more counts. The chain combines TRBV6-5 with TRBJ2-7, with 9 bases aligning to TRBD1. Trimming at V came to 5 bases and at J to 2 bases, leaving 10 bases not matched to a gene. This CDR3 contains 16 residues. Germline V gives CDR1 MNHEY, CDR2 SVGAGI. The CDR3 spells CASSAHRGQIAYEQYF. CDR3 nucleotides: TGTGCCAGCAGTGCACACAGGGGGCAGATAGCCTACGAGCAGTACTTC.

Concerning this clonotype: This clone may be a read error of a much larger clone one base away. The rearrangement joins TRBV6-5 to TRBJ1-2; 7 bases line up with TRBD1. The CDR3 is made up of 16 amino acids. Germline CDR1 is MNHEY and CDR2 is SVGAGI. This chain's CDR3 is CASSYSTGSNRGGHTF. The CDR3 DNA reads TGTGCCAGCAGTTACTCGACAGGGAGCAATCGCGGTGGCCACACCTTC.

This chain links TRBV10-3 with TRBJ1-2, with D hard to call. Germline V lookup: CDR1 ENHRY, CDR2 SYGVKD. The CDR3 is made up of 14 amino acids. V was trimmed by 2 bases and J by 4 bases, leaving 11 bases between them. CDR3 in amino acids: CAISEGQQLYGYTF. Written as DNA, the CDR3 is TGTGCCATCAGTGAGGGCCAGCAGCTCTATGGCTACACCTTC.

The rearrangement joins TRBV10-3 to TRBJ1-1; TRBD1 aligns across 9 bases. CDR1 ENHRY and CDR2 SYGVKD come from the germline V gene. The CDR3 consists of 14 residues. Trimming cost V 10 bases and J 2 bases; bases outside gene matches: 8. The CDR3 DNA sequence: TGTGCCACCCCATGGACAGGGGTTAACACTGAAGCTTTCTTT. Amino acids: CATPWTGVNTEAFF.

In this sample, this clonotype turned up a few times. This chain connects TRBV23-1 to TRBJ2-7, with D tentatively TRBD1 or TRBD2 (6 bases each). TRBV23-1 is labeled an ORF, and its function is uncertain. The CDR3 contains 14 residues. V lost 8 bases and J 0 bases, leaving 14 bases between the germline ends. For the CDR3, the DNA is TGCGCCAGCTTACGGGGGCGGAGCTCCTACGAGCAGTACTTC. Its protein product is CASLRGRSSYEQYF.

The genes are TRBV7-2 and TRBJ2-3, with D possibly TRBD2 on 6 matching bases. The CDR3 covers 13 residues. Looked up from germline, CDR1 is SGHTA and CDR2 is FQGNSA. Trimming removed 4 bases from V and 4 bases from J, with 9 bases in between. CDR3 protein: CASSSWGADTQYF. The CDR3 nucleotides read TGTGCCAGCAGCTCATGGGGGGCAGATACGCAGTATTTT.

About this clonotype itself: A read error may explain this, as a much larger clone is one base away. The genes are TRBV20-1 and TRBJ2-7; TRBD1 is a possible D gene (5 bases). This CDR3 has 13 residues. V gave up 5 bases and J gave up 9 bases, with 20 bases separating them. The germline CDR1 and CDR2 sequences are DFQATT and SNEGSKA (reference sequence). The CDR3 bases are TGCAGTGCTCTTGACAGTGCCCCTACGGGGCAGTACTTC. This translates into CSALDSAPTGQYF.

This clonotype was found many times. This chain joins TRBV5-4 and TRBJ2-1, with a weak D call TRBD2 (5 bases). CDR1 is SGHNT, CDR2 YYREEE, per germline (reference sequence). V lost 4 bases to trimming and J lost 0 bases, with 14 bases between them. The length of the CDR3 is 16 residues. The CDR3 bases are TGTGCCAGCAGCCCCCGCGCTAGCCCCTCCTACAATGAGCAGTTCTTC. Amino acids: CASSPRASPSYNEQFF.

A note on this clonotype: This sequence may be a read error, since a much larger clone differs from it by one base. Here the CDR3 DNA reads TGTGCCAGCAGTATTCCTCTTGCGGGGGGAAACAATGTGCAGTTCTTC. Amino acid sequence: CASSIPLAGGNNVQFF. The chain joins TRBV6-2 or TRBV6-3 to TRBJ2-1; TRBD2 matches 8 bases. Germline values: CDR1 MNHEY, CDR2 SVGEGT. This CDR3 has 16 amino acids.

To note about this clonotype: A clone one base away is much larger, so this may be a read error. The chain combines TRBV30 with TRBJ2-4, with 8 bases that match TRBD1. The end of the DNA fits TRBJ2-7 better, so the J call may be wrong. CDR3 length: 15 residues. Per the germline V gene, CDR1 is GTSNPN and CDR2 is SVGIG (reference sequence). The CDR3 DNA sequence: TGTGCCTGGAATCTCGGGCAGGGGGCGGCCTACGAGCAGTACTTC. Translating it yields CAWNLGQGAAYEQYF.

This clonotype showed up many times. The chain has TRBV29-1 and TRBJ2-7, with unresolved D. Germline-derived CDR1 and CDR2 are SQVTM and ANQGSEA. CDR3 length equals 12 residues. Between the trimmed V and J ends, which lost 2 bases and 0 bases, there was a span of 5 bases. The CDR3 loop is CSVEKGSYEQYF. The CDR3 DNA follows: TGCAGCGTTGAAAAGGGCTCCTACGAGCAGTACTTC.